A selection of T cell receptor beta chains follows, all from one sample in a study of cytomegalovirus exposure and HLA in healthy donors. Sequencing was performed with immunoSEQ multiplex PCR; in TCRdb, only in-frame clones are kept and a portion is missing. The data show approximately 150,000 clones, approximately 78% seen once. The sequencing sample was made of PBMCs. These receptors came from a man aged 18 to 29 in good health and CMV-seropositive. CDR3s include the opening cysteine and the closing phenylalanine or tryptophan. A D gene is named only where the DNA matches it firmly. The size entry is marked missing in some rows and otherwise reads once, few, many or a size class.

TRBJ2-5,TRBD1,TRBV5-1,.,TGCGCCAGCAGCTACCCTCGGGGACAGCCACCCCAAGAGACCCAGTACTTC,CASSYPRGQPPQETQYF
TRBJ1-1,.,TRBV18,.,TGTGCCAGCTCCCTTGACGGACTGGGAGGGAGCGGGAACACTGAAGCTTTCTTT,CASSLDGLGGSGNTEAFF
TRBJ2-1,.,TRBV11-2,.,TGTGCCAGCAGCCAATGGGGGCGGAGCTCCTACAATGAGCAGTTCTTC,CASSQWGRSSYNEQFF
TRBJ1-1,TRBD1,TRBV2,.,TGTGCCAGCACCAGACAGGGGAACACTGAAGCTTTCTTT,CASTRQGNTEAFF
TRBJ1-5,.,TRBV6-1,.,TGTGCCAGCAGTCACTCGGTCGGCAATCAGCCCCAGCATTTT,CASSHSVGNQPQHF
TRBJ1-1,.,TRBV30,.,TGTGCCTGGCGGGGGGTCTACACTGAAGCTTTCTTT,CAWRGVYTEAFF
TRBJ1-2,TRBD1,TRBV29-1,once,TGCAGCGTTGAAGTGGCAGGGGGCAGGGACTATGGCTACACCTTC,CSVEVAGGRDYGYTF
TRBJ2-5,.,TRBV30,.,TGTGCCTGGAGTGTTTCAGGTGGGGAGCAGTACTTC,CAWSVSGGEQYF
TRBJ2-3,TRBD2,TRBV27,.,TGTGCCAGCAGTTTCGAGGCGGGAGATCCAGATACGCAGTATTTT,CASSFEAGDPDTQYF
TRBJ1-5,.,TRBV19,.,TGTGCCAGTAGCACTCAGGGATGGAGCAATCAGCCCCAGCATTTT,CASSTQGWSNQPQHF
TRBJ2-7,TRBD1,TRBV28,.,TGTGCCAGTGGGGACAGGGTGAGGGCCTACGAGCAGTACTTC,CASGDRVRAYEQYF
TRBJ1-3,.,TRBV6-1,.,TGTGCCAGCAGTGAACGAGAGGGTGCTGGAAACACCATATATTTT,CASSEREGAGNTIYF
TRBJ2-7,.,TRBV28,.,TGTGCCACCTTACAAGGGGACTACGAGCAGTACTTC,CATLQGDYEQYF
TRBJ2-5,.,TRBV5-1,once,TGCGCCAGCAGCCCCGGGGGGCTCTACCAAGAGACCCAGTACTTC,CASSPGGLYQETQYF
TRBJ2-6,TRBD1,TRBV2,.,TGTGCCAGCAGGCCCGGGACAGGGGTCACCGGGGCCAACGTCCTGACTTTC,CASRPGTGVTGANVLTF
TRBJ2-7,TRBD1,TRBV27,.,TGTGCCAGCAGTTTACAGGGGGTTACCCACGAGCAGTACTTC,CASSLQGVTHEQYF
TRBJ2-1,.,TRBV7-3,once,TGTGCCAGCAGCCGAAATCTCGGTGAGCAGTTCTTC,CASSRNLGEQFF
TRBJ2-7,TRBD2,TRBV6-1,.,TGTGCCAGCAGTGCTCTAGCGGGACGCAACGAGCAGTACTTC,CASSALAGRNEQYF
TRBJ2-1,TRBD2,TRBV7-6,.,TGTGCCAGCAGCTTAGGGGGTAGCGGGGTATACAATGAGCAGTTCTTC,CASSLGGSGVYNEQFF
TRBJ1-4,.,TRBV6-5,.,TGTGCCAGCAGTTACTCGGGCGCAGGCTATGAAAAACTGTTTTTT,CASSYSGAGYEKLFF